This T cell receptor (beta chain) was identified during a study of technical replicates of blood from a handful of donors. Germline CDR1 is SGHRS and CDR2 is YFSETQ. With 0 bases clipped from V and 10 bases from J, the junction kept 4 bases outside the gene matches. CDR3 length equals 14 residues. Assay: immunoSEQ multiplex PCR; the TCRdb copy retains only in-frame clones and omits some. The sample has some 70,000 clones, roughly 92% seen once. This TCR came from a human donor in good health. This chain connects TRBV5-1 to TRBJ2-1; 10 nucleotides match TRBD2. The material sequenced was T cells isolated from PBMCs. This CDR3 is CASSLDELAGEQFF. The DNA for the CDR3 is TGCGCCAGCAGCTTGGATGAACTAGCGGGAGAGCAGTTCTTC.